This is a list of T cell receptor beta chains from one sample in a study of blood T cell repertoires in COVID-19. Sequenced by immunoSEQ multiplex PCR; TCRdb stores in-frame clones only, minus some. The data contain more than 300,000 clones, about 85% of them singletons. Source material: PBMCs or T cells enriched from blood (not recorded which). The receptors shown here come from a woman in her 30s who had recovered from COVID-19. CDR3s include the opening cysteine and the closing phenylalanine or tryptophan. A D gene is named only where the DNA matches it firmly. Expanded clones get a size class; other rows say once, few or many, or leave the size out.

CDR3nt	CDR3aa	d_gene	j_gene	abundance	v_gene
TGTGCCAGCTCACTAGAGGGAGCGAGGAACACCATATATTTT	CASSLEGARNTIYF	.	TRBJ1-3	.	TRBV18
TGTGCCTGGAGTGTACACTCGGCGGGGGGGCGAAGGGGTACGCAGTATTTT	CAWSVHSAGGRRGTQYF	TRBD2	TRBJ2-3	.	TRBV30
TGTGCCAGCACCCGAGCGGGGGAGAGCACAGATACGCAGTATTTT	CASTRAGESTDTQYF	TRBD2	TRBJ2-3	.	TRBV6-5
TGCAGTGCCCTACAGGGTAACGAGCAGTACTTC	CSALQGNEQYF	.	TRBJ2-7	.	TRBV20-1
TGTGCCAGTAGTATGTCAGGGGGACCGAACACTGAAGCTTTCTTT	CASSMSGGPNTEAFF	TRBD1	TRBJ1-1	.	TRBV19
TGTGCCAGCAGTTACGACGGGTGGGGCTACACCTTC	CASSYDGWGYTF	.	TRBJ1-2	.	TRBV6-2/TRBV6-3
TGTGCCACCAGCAGAAGAACCGGGGTCCTGAATTCACCCCTCCACTTT	CATSRRTGVLNSPLHF	.	TRBJ1-6	.	TRBV15
TGTGCCAGCTCACCCATGACAGGGCGGGATGGCTACACCTTC	CASSPMTGRDGYTF	TRBD1	TRBJ1-2	.	TRBV18
TGCGCCAGCAGCCAGATATTCGACAGACCGAACACTGAAGCTTTCTTT	CASSQIFDRPNTEAFF	.	TRBJ1-1	.	TRBV4-1
TGTGCCAGCAGTATCGGACAGGGCAATTCACCCCTCCACTTT	CASSIGQGNSPLHF	TRBD1	TRBJ1-6	once	TRBV2
TGTGCCAGCTCACCAACGGGACAGGGGGTCCAAGAGACCCAGTACTTC	CASSPTGQGVQETQYF	TRBD1	TRBJ2-5	.	TRBV18
TGTGCCAGCAGTGAAAGGGGGGGGCCGACTAATGAAAAACTGTTTTTT	CASSERGGPTNEKLFF	.	TRBJ1-4	.	TRBV6-1
TGTGCCACCAGCAGAGTTCCGGGGGCCCAGCATTTT	CATSRVPGAQHF	.	TRBJ1-5	.	TRBV15
TGTGCCAGCAGCCCCCCGGGACTAGCGTGGACCCAGTACTTC	CASSPPGLAWTQYF	TRBD2	TRBJ2-5	.	TRBV5-6
TGTGCCAGCAGCCAACGACTAGCGGGGCCTTACAATGAGCAGTTCTTC	CASSQRLAGPYNEQFF	TRBD2	TRBJ2-1	few	TRBV7-2
TGTGCCAGCAGCGCTCCGAACCCGGGGGGTCCTAATGAAAAACTGTTTTTT	CASSAPNPGGPNEKLFF	.	TRBJ1-4	.	TRBV7-2
TGTGCCAGCTCGTACCGGGAGAACACTGAAGCTTTCTTT	CASSYRENTEAFF	.	TRBJ1-1	once	TRBV2
TGTGCCTGGAGTTCCGGACTCTACGAGCAGTACTTC	CAWSSGLYEQYF	.	TRBJ2-7	.	TRBV30
TGTGCCAGCTCACTCAGCCAGGTCTCTGGAAACACCATATATTTT	CASSLSQVSGNTIYF	.	TRBJ1-3	once	TRBV18